The 5 T cell receptor beta chains presented below share a single source sample, sequenced in a study of monozygotic twins with inflammatory bowel disease. TCRdb reanalyzed the 5' RACE reads and collapses them to one entry per CDR3 protein, without DNA. The sample table sets out about 440,000 distinct CDR3 sequences. Sequences were obtained from blood. These receptors came from a human donor with ulcerative colitis or Crohn's disease, or a healthy co-twin of an affected twin (not recorded which).

The chain joins TRBV7-8 to TRBJ2-1; there is no DNA to check the TCRdb D call of TRBD1. This CDR3 comprises 14 residues. The V gene's germline CDR1 is SGHVS and CDR2 FQNEAQ. CDR3 in amino acids: CASSSQGLINEQFF.

The chain employs TRBV9 and TRBJ1-1; lacking DNA, the TRBD1 call made by TCRdb goes unchecked. The CDR3 spans 13 residues. CDR1 and CDR2 from the germline V gene are SGDLS and YYNGEE. The CDR3 is CASSGVGDTEAFF. Together with reference TRBV9 and TRBJ1-1, the CDR3 gives the full variable domain: DSGVTQTPKHLITATGQRVTLRCSPRSGDLSVYWYQQSLDQGLQFLIQYYNGEERAKGNILERFSAQQFPDLHSELNLSSLELGDSALYFCASSGVGDTEAFFGQGTRLTVV.

The gene calls are TRBV6-1 and TRBJ2-3; with no DNA, the TCRdb D assignment of TRBD2 cannot be verified. The CDR3 is made up of 16 amino acids. Germline CDR1 and CDR2: MNHNS and SASEGT. CDR3: CASSSGRLLRSDTQYF.

The V and J genes are TRBV6-1 and TRBJ1-1. CDR3 length equals 14 residues. Germline values: CDR1 MNHNS, CDR2 SASEGT. CDR3 in amino acids: CASRIYPVNTEAFF.

This rearrangement joins TRBV19 to TRBJ1-5; the D call of TRBD1 rests on TCRdb alone, since no DNA is present to check it. Germline assignment: CDR1 LNHDA and CDR2 SQIVND (reference sequence). The CDR3 spans 15 residues. The CDR3 reads CASSTISGGAQPQHF.